These 26 T cell receptor beta chains were all obtained from the same sample, sequenced in a study of blood T cell repertoires in COVID-19. Clones were read by immunoSEQ multiplex PCR, and TCRdb kept only the in-frame ones, dropping some. Found here are 200,000 or so clones, about 82% of them singletons; the top ten hold more than 4.5%. Sequencing used peripheral blood. The receptors here all came from a woman aged 25 to 39 with acute or convalescent COVID-19.

J is TRBJ1-2 and V is TRBV7-9; D perhaps matches TRBD1 (5 bases). CDR1 and CDR2 from the germline V gene are SEHNR and FQNEAQ (reference sequence). The ends were cut back, 6 bases at V and 4 bases at J, with 12 bases in the middle. The CDR3 is 13 amino acids. Here the CDR3 DNA reads TGTGCCAGCAGTTCACAGGAGCTCTATGGCTACACCTTC. Translation: CASSSQELYGYTF. Drawing the rest from reference TRBV7-9 and TRBJ1-2, the complete variable domain is DTGVSQNPRHKITKRGQNVTFRCDPISEHNRLYWYRQTLGQGPEFLTYFQNEAQLEKSRLLSDRFSAERPKGSFSTLEIQRTEQGDSAMYLCASSSQELYGYTFGSGTRLTVV.

The rearrangement links TRBV5-1 to TRBJ2-1, with 7 bases fitting TRBD1. J lost 10 bases, V lost 0 bases, and 13 bases had no gene match. Germline V lookup: CDR1 SGHRS, CDR2 YFSETQ. This CDR3 comprises 16 residues. The DNA of the CDR3 is TGCGCCAGCAGCTTGGCCTTGGGGACAGACCCTCGGGAGCAGTTCTTC. It specifies CASSLALGTDPREQFF.

A single count supports this clone. V is TRBV19 and J is TRBJ2-7, with D maybe TRBD1 (6 bases). Trimming took off 3 bases at V and 6 bases at J, with 12 bases between the two ends. The CDR3 runs 13 residues. CDR1 and CDR2 from the germline V gene are LNHDA and SQIVND (reference sequence). CDR3 sequence: CASSIYRVSEQYF. The CDR3 region has the DNA TGTGCCAGTAGTATCTACAGGGTTTCCGAGCAGTACTTC.

This clone has more than one count but fewer than ten. This chain uses TRBV6-2 or TRBV6-3 with TRBJ2-1; TRBD2 aligns across 10 bases. Looked up from germline, CDR1 is MNHEY and CDR2 is SVGEGT. The CDR3 loop spans 15 amino acids. The ends lost 0 bases at V and 8 bases at J; junction bases unmatched: 4. The CDR3 spells CASSYSASGSDEQFF. CDR3 sequence (DNA): TGTGCCAGCAGTTACTCGGCTAGCGGGAGCGATGAGCAGTTCTTC.

The CDR3 DNA reads TGTGCCAGCAGTGATGTTCCTTTGAATTCACCCCTCCACTTT. Its translation is CASSDVPLNSPLHF. The gene calls are TRBV2 and TRBJ1-6, with D unclear. This CDR3 comprises 14 residues. CDR1 is SNHLY and CDR2 is FYNNEI in the germline V gene. Deletions cut 3 bases from V and 7 bases from J, with 10 bases between.

This chain uses TRBV11-3 with TRBJ2-2, with 8 positions matching TRBD1. V shed 4 bases and J 7 bases; nucleotides not matched to a gene: 8. The length of the CDR3 is 15 residues. CDR1 and CDR2 from the germline V gene are SGHNT and YENEEA. DNA for the CDR3: TGTGCCAGCAGCTACACAGGGGGAAACGGCGGGGAGCTGTTTTTT. The encoded protein is CASSYTGGNGGELFF.

V gene TRBV3-1 (or the pseudogene TRBV3-2) combines with J gene TRBJ2-2; 7 bases line up with TRBD2. V gave up 4 bases and J gave up 5 bases; unmatched junction bases: 13. The CDR3 extends over 17 amino acids. Germline CDR1 and CDR2: LGHDT and YNNKEL (reference sequence). The DNA for the CDR3 is TGTGCCAGCAGCCGCCGGCTTTCAGGAGCGGGAACCGGGGAGCTGTTTTTT. Translating gives CASSRRLSGAGTGELFF.

This chain connects TRBV27 to TRBJ2-1; 12 bases match TRBD1. J gave up 7 bases and V 3 bases, and 7 bases lay outside the gene matches. Germline assignment: CDR1 MNHEY and CDR2 SMNVEV (reference sequence). The CDR3 contains 16 residues. CDR3 loop: CASSFERDRGRNEQFF. CDR3 nucleotides: TGTGCCAGCAGTTTTGAACGGGACAGGGGGCGGAATGAGCAGTTCTTC.

Details on this clone: Other DNA sequences in the same sample also yield this CDR3. This rearrangement joins TRBV6-5 to TRBJ2-3; 8 bases are a match to TRBD2. Per the germline V gene, CDR1 is MNHEY and CDR2 is SVGAGI. The CDR3 is made up of 14 amino acids. V lost 6 bases to trimming and J lost 3 bases; unmatched junction nucleotides: 5. CDR3 sequence reads: CASRTSGGTDTQYF. As DNA, the CDR3 is TGTGCCAGCAGGACGAGCGGGGGAACAGATACGCAGTATTTT.

V usage is TRBV4-3 and J usage is TRBJ1-2; D is uncertain. The CDR3 length is 14 residues. Germline V gene data show CDR1 as LGHNA and CDR2 as YSLEER. The V end was cut by 0 bases, the J end by 5 bases, with 10 bases between. CDR3 sequence reads: CASSQDINSYGYTF. CDR3 in DNA: TGCGCCAGCAGCCAAGATATAAACAGTTATGGCTACACCTTC.

J is TRBJ2-2 and V is TRBV6-5; tentatively, D is TRBD2 (5 bases). Trimming took off 1 base at V and 1 base at J, with 10 bases between the two ends. CDR1 is MNHEY and CDR2 is SVGAGI in the germline V gene. The CDR3 runs to 16 residues. CDR3 sequence reads: CASSYLRVGNTGELFF. Written as DNA, the CDR3 is TGTGCCAGCAGTTACTTGAGGGTCGGGAACACCGGGGAGCTGTTTTTT.

The chain employs TRBV28 and TRBJ1-1, with D hard to call. The CDR3 is made up of 15 amino acids. Trimming stripped 3 bases from V and 0 bases from J, with 11 bases between. Germline V gene sequence: CDR1 MDHEN, CDR2 SYDVKM. CDR3 coding DNA: TGTGCCAGCAGTTTCAGAGGGATCATGAACACTGAAGCTTTCTTT. It translates to CASSFRGIMNTEAFF.

The table lists this clone with many counts. J is TRBJ2-1 and V is TRBV11-1; 10 bases align to TRBD2. The germline V gene has CDR1 SGHAT and CDR2 FQDESV (reference sequence). This CDR3 comprises 15 residues. The V gene end was trimmed by 3 bases and the J gene end by 4 bases; junction bases not matched to a gene: 3. CDR3 coding DNA: TGTGCCAGCAGCTTTCCTAGCGGGGGTTACAATGAGCAGTTCTTC. Translation: CASSFPSGGYNEQFF.

V gene TRBV30 combines with J gene TRBJ2-3, with 10 bases matching TRBD2. The V segment lost 5 bases and the J segment 2 bases; nucleotides outside the gene matches: 1. This CDR3 comprises 13 residues. The V gene's germline CDR1 is GTSNPN and CDR2 SVGIG (reference sequence). The DNA for the CDR3 is TGTGCCTGGGGACTAGCGGCCACAGATACGCAGTATTTT. This translates into CAWGLAATDTQYF.

The chain joins TRBV7-8 to TRBJ1-5, with D maybe TRBD1 (6 bases). The CDR3 is 14 residues long. Germline CDR1 and CDR2: SGHVS and FQNEAQ. Trimming pared 6 bases from V and 9 bases from J, leaving 18 bases between. CDR3 sequence (DNA): TGTGCCAGCAGTTACCCAGGGGACCTTCGGCCCCAGCATTTT. Its protein product is CASSYPGDLRPQHF. The full variable domain, in which reference TRBV7-8 and TRBJ1-5 provide the parts outside the CDR3, is GAGVSQSPRYKVAKRGQDVALRCDPISGHVSLFWYQQALGQGPEFLTYFQNEAQLDKSGLPSDRFFAERPEGSVSTLKIQRTQQEDSAVYLCASSYPGDLRPQHFGDGTRLSIL.

In this sample, this clone turned up once. The J gene is TRBJ1-5, the V gene TRBV5-1; tentatively, D is TRBD1 (5 bases). The V gene's germline CDR1 is SGHRS and CDR2 YFSETQ. The CDR3 totals 13 residues. Trimming cost V 2 bases and J 5 bases, with 8 bases left between them. CDR3 region: CASSLDSYQPQHF. DNA of the CDR3: TGCGCCAGCAGCTTAGACAGTTATCAGCCCCAGCATTTT. The full variable domain, in which reference TRBV5-1 and TRBJ1-5 provide the parts outside the CDR3, is KAGVTQTPRYLIKTRGQQVTLSCSPISGHRSVSWYQQTPGQGLQFLFEYFSETQRNKGNFPGRFSGRQFSNSRSEMNVSTLELGDSALYLCASSLDSYQPQHFGDGTRLSIL.

The chain has TRBV28 and TRBJ2-7, with D maybe TRBD2 (6 bases). The CDR3 consists of 15 residues. Germline V gene sequence: CDR1 MDHEN, CDR2 SYDVKM. Trimming left V 6 bases short and J 3 bases short, with 18 bases between. Here the CDR3 DNA reads TGTGCCAGCAGCCCGGCGGGACTGAACTTCTACGAGCAGTACTTC. As protein: CASSPAGLNFYEQYF.

This clone has only one observation. This chain uses TRBV27 with TRBJ2-2; unclear D gene. Germline CDR1 and CDR2: MNHEY and SMNVEV (reference sequence). This CDR3 is 14 amino acids long. V lost 9 bases to trimming and J lost 2 bases, with 13 bases between them. In DNA form, the CDR3 reads TGTGCCAGTACCCTCGGGTATAACACCGGGGAGCTGTTTTTT. Residues: CASTLGYNTGELFF.

The chain uses TRBV19 and TRBJ1-1, with TRBD1 identical over 9 bases. V shed 1 base and J 6 bases; nucleotides not matched to a gene: 12. CDR3 size: 17 residues. From germline, CDR1 is LNHDA and CDR2 SQIVND (reference sequence). CDR3 loop: CASSIALGTGRAPEAFF. The DNA of the CDR3 is TGTGCCAGTAGTATAGCCTTGGGGACAGGGAGGGCGCCTGAAGCTTTCTTT.

The genes are TRBV6-5 and TRBJ2-4, with 7 nucleotides matching TRBD2. This CDR3 is built from 15 residues. Germline V gene data show CDR1 as MNHEY and CDR2 as SVGAGI. V shed 2 bases and J 1 base; nucleotides not matched to a gene: 2. CDR3 region: CASSYGEGAKNIQYF. The DNA for the CDR3 is TGTGCCAGCAGTTACGGGGAGGGGGCCAAAAACATTCAGTACTTC.

The chain uses TRBV5-6 and TRBJ2-2; TRBD2 aligns across 11 bases. CDR1 SGHDT and CDR2 YYEEEE come from the germline V gene. The CDR3 consists of 14 residues. The V gene end was trimmed by 4 bases and the J gene end by 7 bases; junction bases not matched to a gene: 3. CDR3 amino acids: CASSVSGRVGELFF. DNA for the CDR3: TGTGCCAGCAGCGTTAGCGGGAGGGTCGGGGAGCTGTTTTTT.

The chain carries TRBV2 and TRBJ1-1, with a tentative D call TRBD1 (6 bases). The length of the CDR3 is 14 residues. The germline gives CDR1 SNHLY, CDR2 FYNNEI. The V and J ends lost 5 bases and 4 bases respectively, with 14 bases between them. CDR3 region: CASSSLTGATEAFF. In DNA form, the CDR3 reads TGTGCCAGCAGTTCCCTGACAGGAGCCACTGAAGCTTTCTTT.

The chain is built from TRBV5-1 and TRBJ1-2, with 8 nucleotides matching TRBD1. Germline loops: CDR1 SGHRS, CDR2 YFSETQ. The CDR3 has 15 amino acids. J lost 4 bases, V lost 0 bases, and 5 bases had no gene match. CDR3 in amino acids: CASSLAAGGTYGYTF. CDR3 nucleotide sequence: TGCGCCAGCAGCTTGGCGGCAGGGGGCACCTATGGCTACACCTTC. Drawing the rest from reference TRBV5-1 and TRBJ1-2, the complete variable domain is KAGVTQTPRYLIKTRGQQVTLSCSPISGHRSVSWYQQTPGQGLQFLFEYFSETQRNKGNFPGRFSGRQFSNSRSEMNVSTLELGDSALYLCASSLAAGGTYGYTFGSGTRLTVV.

V gene TRBV7-9 combines with J gene TRBJ1-2; maybe TRBD1 (5 bases). This CDR3 contains 14 residues. CDR1 and CDR2 (germline): SEHNR, FQNEAQ (reference sequence). Trimming removed 1 base from V and 4 bases from J, with 10 bases in between. In DNA form, the CDR3 reads TGTGCCAGCAGCTTAGGAGGTCAGGGCTATGGCTACACCTTC. It encodes CASSLGGQGYGYTF.

The chain joins TRBV13 to TRBJ2-1, with 8 bases fitting TRBD1. The CDR3 runs 15 residues. Germline V gene lookup returns CDR1 PRHDT and CDR2 FYEKMQ (reference sequence). With V trimmed by 4 bases and J by 6 bases, 8 bases remained unmatched. CDR3 protein: CASSYRDRLFNEQFF. In DNA, the CDR3 is TGTGCCAGCAGCTACCGGGACAGGCTCTTCAATGAGCAGTTCTTC.

The rearrangement joins TRBV11-3 to TRBJ2-2; D is unresolved. Trimming cost V 5 bases and J 1 base, with 8 bases left between them. The V gene's germline CDR1 is SGHNT and CDR2 YENEEA. This CDR3 has 14 amino acids. The CDR3 DNA is TGTGCCAGCAGCGCCCAACAGAACACCGGGGAGCTGTTTTTT. Amino acid sequence: CASSAQQNTGELFF.